A selection of T cell receptor beta chains follows, all from one sample in a study of T cell changes during pregnancy in multiple sclerosis. Sequenced by immunoSEQ multiplex PCR; TCRdb stores in-frame clones only, minus some. The repertoire holds roughly 76,000 clones, with around nine tenths as singletons. This sample comprised CD4+ T cells from peripheral blood mononuclear cells, obtained in the second trimester of pregnancy. These receptors came from a female donor with multiple sclerosis, enrolled in a pregnancy study. Each CDR3 is given with its conserved first and last residue. The order of the fields is D gene, clone size, J gene, V gene, CDR3 DNA, CDR3 protein. The D gene is left open where the match is weak. Expanded clones are given a class, and other clones once, few, many or no size at all.

TRBD1	NA	TRBJ1-1	TRBV4-3	TGCGCCAGCAGCCACCAAGACAGGGACACTGAAGCTTTCTTT	CASSHQDRDTEAFF
NA	NA	TRBJ1-1	TRBV18	TGTGCCAGCTCACCGTGGGGAGGGGGGATGAACACTGAAGCTTTCTTT	CASSPWGGGMNTEAFF
TRBD2	NA	TRBJ2-4	TRBV6-5	TGTGCTAGCGCAAGGGAGGGGCAAGCCAAAAACATTCAGTACTTC	CASAREGQAKNIQYF
TRBD1	NA	TRBJ1-1	TRBV19	TGTGCCAGCCACGCGACAGGGGACACTGAAGCTTTCTTT	CASHATGDTEAFF
TRBD1	NA	TRBJ1-2	TRBV4-3	TGCGCCAGCAGCCAAGTTGGACAGGCTATTTATGGCTACACCTTC	CASSQVGQAIYGYTF
NA	NA	TRBJ1-1	TRBV9	TGTGCCAGCAGCGTAGACAGGGACACTGAAGCTTTCTTT	CASSVDRDTEAFF
TRBD2	NA	TRBJ2-1	TRBV5-8	TGTGCCAGCAGCCCCGGACTAGCTTCCTACAATGAGCAGTTCTTC	CASSPGLASYNEQFF
TRBD1	NA	TRBJ2-4	TRBV6-6	TGTGCCAGCAGTGGGGACAGTAAAAACATTCAGTACTTC	CASSGDSKNIQYF
NA	NA	TRBJ1-5	TRBV19	TGTGCCAGTGGGCCTAAGGGGGGGTCCCAGCATTTT	CASGPKGGSQHF
TRBD2	NA	TRBJ2-2	TRBV27	TGTGCCAGCAGTCGACTAGCGGGAGGACTCACCGGGGAGCTGTTTTTT	CASSRLAGGLTGELFF
NA	NA	TRBJ2-2	TRBV5-1	TGCGCCAGCAGCTTGGAACAGGTGAACACCGGGGAGCTGTTTTTT	CASSLEQVNTGELFF
TRBD2	NA	TRBJ2-1	TRBV9	TGTGCCAGCAGCGTATTAAGTGGGGGGGGGTTGGGTGAGCAGTTCTTC	CASSVLSGGGLGEQFF
NA	NA	TRBJ2-2	TRBV5-1	TGCGCCAGCAGTCTTGCTATCTCCGGGGAGCTGTTTTTT	CASSLAISGELFF
NA	NA	TRBJ1-1	TRBV5-1	TGCGCCAGCAGCTACAGAACGGGGGAGACTGAAGCTTTCTTT	CASSYRTGETEAFF
TRBD2	NA	TRBJ2-7	TRBV7-9	TGTGCCAGCAGCCTCGGGACTAGCGGGACGGGCTACGAGCAGTACTTC	CASSLGTSGTGYEQYF
TRBD2	NA	TRBJ2-3	TRBV9	TGTGCCAGCAGCGCAGGGAGGGCCATGTATACAGATACGCAGTATTTT	CASSAGRAMYTDTQYF
NA	NA	TRBJ2-7	TRBV6-1	TGTGCCAGCAGTGAAACAGCCTACGAGCAGTACTTC	CASSETAYEQYF
NA	NA	TRBJ2-6	TRBV19	TGTGCCACGGGAGTCTCTGGGGCCAACGTCCTGACTTTC	CATGVSGANVLTF
NA	NA	TRBJ2-7	TRBV11-3	TGTGCCAGCAGCTCTTCGGACTCCCCACAGTACTTC	CASSSSDSPQYF
NA	NA	TRBJ2-7	TRBV28	TGTGCCAGCAGCTTGGGACGGACAGCCTACGAGCAGTACTTC	CASSLGRTAYEQYF
NA	NA	TRBJ2-2	TRBV5-1	TGCGCCAGCAGCCTAGGACAGCTCACCGGGGAGCTGTTTTTT	CASSLGQLTGELFF
TRBD1	NA	TRBJ1-2	TRBV2	TGTGCCAGCAGTTCTAACCGGGACAGCCTCGGCTACACCTTC	CASSSNRDSLGYTF
NA	NA	TRBJ2-3	TRBV5-4	TGTGCCAGCAGCACGGACAGTACGGTGGATACGCAGTATTTT	CASSTDSTVDTQYF
TRBD1	NA	TRBJ1-1	TRBV9	TGTGCCAGCAGCGCAGGGACAGGGTTCACTGAAGCTTTCTTT	CASSAGTGFTEAFF
NA	NA	TRBJ1-3	TRBV6-5	TGTGCCAGCAGTTACTCGGCTGCGGCAGCCGGAAACACCATATATTTT	CASSYSAAAAGNTIYF
NA	NA	TRBJ2-5	TRBV28	TGTGCCAGCAGTTTAGGGTTAGCGCGGGAGACCCAGTACTTC	CASSLGLARETQYF
NA	few	TRBJ2-2	TRBV30	TGTGCCTGGAGTAGAGGACAAGCGAACACCGGGGAGCTGTTTTTT	CAWSRGQANTGELFF
TRBD2	NA	TRBJ2-1	TRBV5-4	TGTGCCAGCAGCTTGGCTAGCGGGGGGGCTGAAGAGCAGTTCTTC	CASSLASGGAEEQFF
TRBD1	NA	TRBJ2-7	TRBV5-1	TGCGCCAGCAGCTTAGGGGCAGGGGGCATCTACGAGCAGTACTTC	CASSLGAGGIYEQYF
TRBD1	once	TRBJ1-2	TRBV27	TGTGCCAGCAGTCCAACAACACAGGGGTATGGCTACACCTTC	CASSPTTQGYGYTF
NA	NA	TRBJ2-5	TRBV4-1	TGCGCCAGCAGCCAAACGTCCAGGGAACAGACCCAGTACTTC	CASSQTSREQTQYF
NA	NA	TRBJ2-5	TRBV2	TGTGCCAGCACCTCCAGGAAGCCAGAGACCCAGTACTTC	CASTSRKPETQYF
TRBD2	NA	TRBJ2-1	TRBV10-3	TGTGCCATCAGCTTCGGGACTAGCGAAAACAATGAGCAGTTCTTC	CAISFGTSENNEQFF
TRBD1	NA	TRBJ2-7	TRBV19	TGTGCCAGTAGTATCGGCGGGACAGGGAATTTTTACGAGCAGTACTTC	CASSIGGTGNFYEQYF
NA	NA	TRBJ1-2	TRBV4-2	TGTGCCAGCAGCCAAGATTTTGTTCAGGGGCCGGGCTACACCTTC	CASSQDFVQGPGYTF
NA	NA	TRBJ2-5	TRBV5-1	TGCGCCAGCGAGCAGACAGGAACCTCACAAGAGACCCAGTACTTC	CASEQTGTSQETQYF
TRBD1	NA	TRBJ1-2	TRBV5-4	TGTGCCAGCAGCTCTAACCGCGGGACAGATACTAACTATGGCTACACCTTC	CASSSNRGTDTNYGYTF
TRBD1	NA	TRBJ2-2	TRBV5-1	TGCGCCAGCAGACCCCCGGGACAGGATCGCACCGGGGAGCTGTTTTTT	CASRPPGQDRTGELFF
NA	NA	TRBJ1-6	TRBV5-8	TGTGCCAGCAGAGCCCCTGTAGCTTCACCCCTCCACTTT	CASRAPVASPLHF
TRBD2	once	TRBJ2-3	TRBV7-2	TGTGCCAGCAGCTTAGCGGCTACTAGCGGGGGCCCTAGCACAGATACGCAGTATTTT	CASSLAATSGGPSTDTQYF
NA	NA	TRBJ1-6	TRBV14	TGTGCCAGCAGCCAAGACAGTTATAATTCACCCCTCCACTTT	CASSQDSYNSPLHF
NA	few	TRBJ1-1	TRBV7-9	TGTGCCAGCAGCCTAAGACAGAAGAACACTGAAGCTTTCTTT	CASSLRQKNTEAFF
TRBD1	NA	TRBJ2-1	TRBV6-1	TGTGCCAGCAGTGAAATAAGGGGGCTCGGGTACAATGAGCAGTTCTTC	CASSEIRGLGYNEQFF